The clone carrying this TCR beta chain was recorded a few times. The antigen remains unidentified. The assay ran at deep level. Data came from immunoSEQ multiplex PCR; TCRdb stores just in-frame clones and leaves some out. The top ten clones hold roughly 0.82% of a sample with about a million clones, around 77% of them seen once. The record originates from a study of shared clonotypes between healthy human individuals. Study context: CD8 memory received one plate per donor, CD8 naive two, CD4 memory three and CD4 naive three. General study findings and limits: A generally larger estimated richness was seen in naive subsets than in memory subsets. Relative to their counterparts shared across all four donors, non-shared clonotypes exhibited diminished generation probabilities.

The CDR3 is 20 residues long. Germline V gives CDR1 PRHDT, CDR2 FYEKMQ (reference sequence). With 10 bases clipped from V and 1 base from J, the junction kept 18 bases outside the gene matches. The chain employs TRBV13 and TRBJ2-2, with 13 bases matching TRBD2. Sequencing input: memory CD4+ T cells from PBMCs. The subset here: CD45RA-negative fraction. This sequence originates from a man younger than 35 in good health. Some clones in this sample may be carry-over from other donors' samples. This CDR3 reads CATHRWARTSGSGNTGELFF. Here the CDR3 DNA reads TGTGCCACCCACCGGTGGGCCAGGACTAGCGGGAGCGGGAACACCGGGGAGCTGTTTTTT. The full variable domain, its missing parts supplied by reference TRBV13 and TRBJ2-2, is AAGVIQSPRHLIKEKRETATLKCYPIPRHDTVYWYQQGPGQDPQFLISFYEKMQSDKGSIPDRFSAQQFSDYHSELNMSSLELGDSALYFCATHRWARTSGSGNTGELFFGEGSRLTVL.